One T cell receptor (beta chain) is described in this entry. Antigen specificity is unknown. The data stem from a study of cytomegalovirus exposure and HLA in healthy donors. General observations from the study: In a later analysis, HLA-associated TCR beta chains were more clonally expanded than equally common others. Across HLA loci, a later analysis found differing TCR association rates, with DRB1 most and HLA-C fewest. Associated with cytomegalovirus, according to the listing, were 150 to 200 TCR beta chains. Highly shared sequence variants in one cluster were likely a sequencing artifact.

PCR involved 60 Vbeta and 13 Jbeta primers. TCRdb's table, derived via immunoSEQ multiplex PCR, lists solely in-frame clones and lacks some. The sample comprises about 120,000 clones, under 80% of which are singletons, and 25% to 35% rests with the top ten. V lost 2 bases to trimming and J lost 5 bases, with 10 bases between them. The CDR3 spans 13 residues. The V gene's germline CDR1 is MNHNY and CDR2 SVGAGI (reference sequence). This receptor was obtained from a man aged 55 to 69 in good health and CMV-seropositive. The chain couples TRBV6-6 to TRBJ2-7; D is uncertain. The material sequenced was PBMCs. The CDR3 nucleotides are TGTGCCAGCAGTTACGAGCCGCCCCACGAGCAGTACTTC. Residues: CASSYEPPHEQYF.